This T cell receptor beta chain comes out of a study of cytomegalovirus exposure and HLA in healthy donors. Assay: immunoSEQ multiplex PCR; the TCRdb copy retains only in-frame clones and omits some. The sample lists 150,000 to 200,000 clones, more than 70% seen once, with over 1.1% in the top ten. Germline CDR1 is LNHNV and CDR2 is YYDKDF (reference sequence). Unmatched junction bases numbered 8, after V lost 1 base and J lost 5 bases. This CDR3 has 17 amino acids. The origin of this receptor is a woman in her late teens or twenties in good health and CMV-seronegative. The chain couples TRBV15 to TRBJ2-3; 11 bases agree with TRBD1. Sequenced material: PBMCs. The CDR3 nucleotides are TGTGCCACCAGCAGAGCTTTACCGGGACAGGGGGTAGATACGCAGTATTTT. Translation gives CATSRALPGQGVDTQYF.